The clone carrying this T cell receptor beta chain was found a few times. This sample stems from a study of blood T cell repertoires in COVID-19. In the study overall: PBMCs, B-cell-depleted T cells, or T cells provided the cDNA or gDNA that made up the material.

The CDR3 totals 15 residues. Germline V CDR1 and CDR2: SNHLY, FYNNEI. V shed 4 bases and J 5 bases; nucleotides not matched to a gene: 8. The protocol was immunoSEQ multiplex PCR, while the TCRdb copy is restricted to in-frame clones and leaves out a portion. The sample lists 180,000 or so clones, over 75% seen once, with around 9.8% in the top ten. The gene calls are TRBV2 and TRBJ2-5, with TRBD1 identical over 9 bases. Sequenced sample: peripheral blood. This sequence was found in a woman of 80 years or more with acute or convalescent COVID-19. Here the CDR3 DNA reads TGTGCCAGCAGTGGGGACAGGGTCAGGGGGGAGACCCAGTACTTC. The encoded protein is CASSGDRVRGETQYF.